These 7 T cell receptor beta chains were sequenced from one sample in a study of radiotherapy plus CTLA-4 blockade in lung cancer. Measured with immunoSEQ multiplex PCR; TCRdb has only the in-frame clones, and not every one. The sample lists tens of thousands of clones; about 80% were seen once. The sequencing used peripheral blood, collected from a patient treated with radiotherapy plus ipilimumab. These receptors were obtained from a human donor with non-small cell lung cancer who had stable disease on radiotherapy plus ipilimumab.

The chain recombines TRBV11-2 with TRBJ2-3; D possibly matches TRBD1 or TRBD2 (5 bases each). The CDR3 sequence is 15 residues long. The germline V gene encodes CDR1 SGHAT and CDR2 FQNNGV. V was trimmed by 5 bases and J by 2 bases, leaving 14 bases between them. CDR3 loop: CASSPPGPYTDTQYF. The CDR3 nucleotides are TGTGCCAGCAGCCCTCCGGGACCCTACACAGATACGCAGTATTTT. Based on the CDR3 plus reference TRBV11-2 and TRBJ2-3, the full variable domain is EAGVAQSPRYKIIEKRQSVAFWCNPISGHATLYWYQQILGQGPKLLIQFQNNGVVDDSQLPKDRFSAERLKGVDSTLKIQPAKLEDSAVYLCASSPPGPYTDTQYFGPGTRLTVL.

V and J are TRBV6-6 and TRBJ2-7, with a tentative D call TRBD2 (6 bases). CDR1 and CDR2 from the germline V gene are MNHNY and SVGAGI (reference sequence). V lost 7 bases, J lost 3 bases, and 16 bases lay in between. The CDR3 totals 14 residues. The DNA for the CDR3 is TGTGCCAGCAAAACTGGAGGGACCTACTACGAGCAGTACTTC. It is translated as CASKTGGTYYEQYF.

The chain couples TRBV30 to TRBJ2-1; no clear D. This CDR3 is 14 amino acids long. Deletions cut 4 bases from V and 0 bases from J, with 10 bases between. Germline V gene lookup returns CDR1 GTSNPN and CDR2 SVGIG (reference sequence). CDR3 nucleotide sequence: TGTGCCTGGAAGGAGTATCTCTCCTACAATGAGCAGTTCTTC. This encodes CAWKEYLSYNEQFF.

This chain uses TRBV27 with TRBJ1-4; D not certain. Germline V gene sequence: CDR1 MNHEY, CDR2 SMNVEV (reference sequence). Trimming took 5 bases from V and 8 from J, leaving 12 bases between them. This CDR3 has 13 amino acids. The chain's CDR3 is CASSPYGEEKLFF. The CDR3 bases are TGTGCCAGCAGTCCCTATGGGGAGGAAAAACTGTTTTTT.

The V and J genes are TRBV30 and TRBJ2-2; no reliable D call. There are 12 residues in the CDR3. The germline CDR1 and CDR2 sequences are GTSNPN and SVGIG (reference sequence). V was trimmed by 5 bases and J by 1 base, leaving 5 bases between them. The CDR3 protein is CAWHQNTGELFF. In DNA form, the CDR3 reads TGTGCCTGGCATCAGAACACCGGGGAGCTGTTTTTT. The full variable domain, with the rest looked up from reference TRBV30 and TRBJ2-2, is SQTIHQWPATLVQPVGSPLSLECTVEGTSNPNLYWYRQAAGRGLQLLFYSVGIGQISSEVPQNLSASRPQDRQFILSSKKLLLSDSGFYLCAWHQNTGELFFGEGSRLTVL.

V and J are TRBV2 and TRBJ2-1, with 10 bases matching TRBD2. CDR3 length equals 16 residues. Trimming removed 1 base from V and 10 bases from J; junction bases left unmatched: 10. The germline CDR1 and CDR2 sequences are SNHLY and FYNNEI. The CDR3 DNA reads as TGTGCCAGCAGTGAAGGGGAGTCTAGCGGGAGAGTCGAGCAGTTCTTC. Translating it yields CASSEGESSGRVEQFF.

The genes are TRBV12-2 and TRBJ2-7; the D call of TRBD1 is as the table states it, not checked on the DNA. TRBV12-2 counts as a pseudogene. The CDR3 spans 17 residues. The CDR3 region has the DNA TGTGCAAGTCGCCCCGCCGGGACAGGGGCGGAGGGCTACGAGCAGTACTTC. Translating gives CASRPAGTGAEGYEQYF.